This is a list of T cell receptor beta chains from one sample in a study of human T cells and chemical hapten exposure. TCRdb re-analysed the RACE reads in MiXCR, keeping a single row per CDR3 protein. The table records 150,000 to 200,000 distinct CDR3 sequences, more than 12% of them present only once. The input for sequencing was whole blood, taken in connection with sensitization to the hapten diphenylcyclopropenone (DPC). Every receptor here comes from a woman under 40 with alopecia areata. Some clones in this sample may be carry-over from other donors' samples. Both conserved end residues are part of each CDR3. Each record gives: J gene, D gene, clone size, V gene, CDR3 protein, CDR3 DNA. The D gene is left open where the match is weak. Rows give clone size only sometimes, using once, few, many, or a class for an expanded clone.

j_call: TRBJ2-1; d_call: TRBD2; clone_size: few; v_call: TRBV3-1; cdr3_aa: CASSHHRGTSGRNEQFF; cdr3_nt: TGTGCCAGCAGCCATCATCGGGGGACTAGCGGGAGAAATGAGCAGTTCTTC
j_call: TRBJ2-3; d_call: NA; clone_size: few; v_call: TRBV9; cdr3_aa: CASSVGRLTFGSSTDTQYF; cdr3_nt: TGTGCCAGCAGCGTAGGCCGGCTTACTTTCGGGAGCAGCACAGATACGCAGTATTTT
j_call: TRBJ1-2; d_call: NA; clone_size: many; v_call: TRBV19; cdr3_aa: CASSMVFSLGYTF; cdr3_nt: TGTGCCAGTAGTATGGTGTTTTCTCTTGGCTACACCTTC
j_call: TRBJ2-1; d_call: NA; clone_size: few; v_call: TRBV7-9; cdr3_aa: CASSFYGRGYYNEQFF; cdr3_nt: TGTGCCAGCAGCTTTTACGGCAGGGGCTACTACAATGAGCAGTTCTTC
j_call: TRBJ1-1; d_call: NA; clone_size: NA; v_call: TRBV27; cdr3_aa: CASSPRQPLNTEAFF; cdr3_nt: TGTGCCAGCAGTCCCAGACAGCCTCTGAACACTGAAGCTTTCTTT
j_call: TRBJ2-7; d_call: NA; clone_size: NA; v_call: TRBV20-1; cdr3_aa: CSANPAPSSYEQYF; cdr3_nt: TGCAGTGCTAATCCAGCTCCTAGCTCCTACGAGCAGTACTTC
j_call: TRBJ2-3; d_call: TRBD2; clone_size: NA; v_call: TRBV12-3/TRBV12-4; cdr3_aa: CASILYGGDTQYF; cdr3_nt: TGTGCCAGCATCCTTTACGGGGGGGATACGCAGTATTTT
j_call: TRBJ2-1; d_call: TRBD2; clone_size: few; v_call: TRBV5-1; cdr3_aa: CASSPRLAGLSEQFF; cdr3_nt: TGCGCCAGCAGCCCTCGACTAGCGGGGTTGAGTGAGCAGTTCTTC
j_call: TRBJ2-7; d_call: NA; clone_size: many; v_call: TRBV9; cdr3_aa: CASSVAGASYEQYF; cdr3_nt: TGTGCCAGCAGCGTAGCGGGGGCCTCCTACGAGCAGTACTTC
j_call: TRBJ2-1; d_call: NA; clone_size: few; v_call: TRBV19; cdr3_aa: CASSTSGANEQFF; cdr3_nt: TGTGCCAGTAGTACCTCAGGGGCCAATGAGCAGTTCTTC
j_call: TRBJ2-5; d_call: NA; clone_size: few; v_call: TRBV6-2/TRBV6-3; cdr3_aa: CASRGGGGGETQYF; cdr3_nt: TGTGCCAGCAGGGGCGGGGGCGGCGGAGAGACCCAGTACTTC
j_call: TRBJ2-2; d_call: NA; clone_size: few; v_call: TRBV28; cdr3_aa: CASSFRRLAPRKNTGELFF; cdr3_nt: TGTGCCAGCAGTTTCCGGCGTCTAGCGCCTAGAAAGAACACCGGGGAGCTGTTTTTT
j_call: TRBJ2-7; d_call: TRBD1; clone_size: NA; v_call: TRBV7-9; cdr3_aa: CASSARSGTAYEQYF; cdr3_nt: TGTGCCAGCAGCGCAAGATCCGGGACAGCCTACGAGCAGTACTTC
j_call: TRBJ2-1; d_call: NA; clone_size: many; v_call: TRBV7-9; cdr3_aa: CASSSAGIYNEQFF; cdr3_nt: TGTGCCAGCAGCTCCGCAGGGATTTACAATGAGCAGTTCTTC
j_call: TRBJ1-6; d_call: NA; clone_size: many; v_call: TRBV20-1; cdr3_aa: CSARGGSRVTLHF; cdr3_nt: TGCAGTGCTAGAGGCGGGTCTCGCGTCACCCTCCACTTT
j_call: TRBJ1-2; d_call: NA; clone_size: few; v_call: TRBV12-3/TRBV12-4; cdr3_aa: CASSLGLGYGYTF; cdr3_nt: TGTGCCAGCAGTCTGGGACTTGGCTATGGCTACACCTTC
j_call: TRBJ2-7; d_call: NA; clone_size: NA; v_call: TRBV28; cdr3_aa: CASSLDTGSSYEQYF; cdr3_nt: TGTGCCAGCAGTTTGGATACAGGGTCCTCCTACGAGCAGTACTTC
j_call: TRBJ1-2; d_call: TRBD1; clone_size: many; v_call: TRBV18; cdr3_aa: CASSPRQGGDRGYTF; cdr3_nt: TGTGCCAGCTCTCCTAGACAGGGTGGAGATCGCGGCTACACCTTC
j_call: TRBJ2-5; d_call: NA; clone_size: NA; v_call: TRBV9; cdr3_aa: CASSVAPQQETQYF; cdr3_nt: TGTGCCAGCAGCGTAGCTCCCCAGCAAGAGACCCAGTACTTC
j_call: TRBJ1-5; d_call: TRBD1; clone_size: NA; v_call: TRBV28; cdr3_aa: CASSPDRIDQPQHF; cdr3_nt: TGTGCCAGCAGTCCGGACAGGATAGATCAGCCCCAGCATTTT
j_call: TRBJ1-1; d_call: NA; clone_size: few; v_call: TRBV18; cdr3_aa: CASSPVYGTGAEAFF; cdr3_nt: TGTGCCAGCTCACCAGTTTACGGAACGGGGGCTGAAGCTTTCTTT
j_call: TRBJ2-7; d_call: TRBD1; clone_size: NA; v_call: TRBV28; cdr3_aa: CASRRDRGPYEQYF; cdr3_nt: TGTGCCAGCCGCCGGGACAGGGGCCCCTACGAGCAGTACTTC
j_call: TRBJ1-2; d_call: TRBD1; clone_size: NA; v_call: TRBV7-2; cdr3_aa: CASSQDRNYGYTF; cdr3_nt: TGTGCCAGCAGCCAGGACAGGAACTATGGCTACACCTTC
j_call: TRBJ2-1; d_call: NA; clone_size: many; v_call: TRBV7-9; cdr3_aa: CASSLGASSYNEQFF; cdr3_nt: TGTGCCAGCAGCTTAGGGGCGAGCTCCTACAATGAGCAGTTCTTC
j_call: TRBJ1-1; d_call: NA; clone_size: NA; v_call: TRBV7-2; cdr3_aa: CASSALTVDEAFF; cdr3_nt: TGTGCCAGCAGCGCCCTGACAGTAGATGAAGCTTTCTTT
j_call: TRBJ2-7; d_call: TRBD2; clone_size: NA; v_call: TRBV7-9; cdr3_aa: CASSLSGRTREQYF; cdr3_nt: TGTGCCAGCAGCCTTAGCGGGAGAACAAGGGAGCAGTACTTC
j_call: TRBJ1-2; d_call: TRBD1; clone_size: NA; v_call: TRBV7-2; cdr3_aa: CASSRGQGAFGYTF; cdr3_nt: TGTGCCAGCAGCCGGGGACAGGGGGCGTTTGGCTACACCTTC
j_call: TRBJ2-1; d_call: NA; clone_size: NA; v_call: TRBV20-1; cdr3_aa: CSATKRQSSSYNEQFF; cdr3_nt: TGCAGTGCTACAAAAAGACAGTCCAGCTCCTACAATGAGCAGTTCTTC
j_call: TRBJ2-3; d_call: NA; clone_size: NA; v_call: TRBV28; cdr3_aa: CASGEISPPTTDTQYF; cdr3_nt: TGTGCCAGCGGGGAGATCAGCCCCCCTACCACAGATACGCAGTATTTT
j_call: TRBJ1-1; d_call: TRBD1; clone_size: NA; v_call: TRBV7-2; cdr3_aa: CASRKDRVDTEAFF; cdr3_nt: TGTGCCAGCAGAAAAGACAGGGTTGACACTGAAGCTTTCTTT
j_call: TRBJ2-3; d_call: TRBD1; clone_size: few; v_call: TRBV5-4; cdr3_aa: CASSPGQGDTDTQYF; cdr3_nt: TGTGCCAGCAGCCCGGGACAGGGTGACACAGATACGCAGTATTTT
j_call: TRBJ1-6; d_call: NA; clone_size: NA; v_call: TRBV6-5; cdr3_aa: CASSYDRPSLNSPLHF; cdr3_nt: TGTGCCAGCAGTTACGACAGGCCTTCGCTCAATTCACCCCTCCACTTT
j_call: TRBJ1-2; d_call: TRBD1; clone_size: NA; v_call: TRBV20-1; cdr3_aa: CSAYDRDEWGPYGYTF; cdr3_nt: TGCAGTGCATATGACAGGGATGAGTGGGGCCCGTATGGCTACACCTTC
j_call: TRBJ1-5; d_call: NA; clone_size: few; v_call: TRBV12-3/TRBV12-4; cdr3_aa: CASSSGSGIQPQHF; cdr3_nt: TGTGCCAGCAGTTCGGGTAGTGGGATTCAGCCCCAGCATTTT
j_call: TRBJ2-2; d_call: NA; clone_size: few; v_call: TRBV6-5; cdr3_aa: CASSYLGSTSGELFF; cdr3_nt: TGTGCCAGCAGTTACTTGGGATCCACTTCCGGGGAGCTGTTTTTT
j_call: TRBJ1-1; d_call: NA; clone_size: NA; v_call: TRBV14; cdr3_aa: CASSQAGAGRWTEAFF; cdr3_nt: TGTGCCAGCAGCCAAGCAGGGGCAGGCCGATGGACTGAAGCTTTCTTT
j_call: TRBJ2-2; d_call: NA; clone_size: NA; v_call: TRBV5-6; cdr3_aa: CASSLGGLDTGELFF; cdr3_nt: TGTGCCAGCAGCTTGGGAGGGCTCGACACCGGGGAGCTGTTTTTT
j_call: TRBJ2-3; d_call: TRBD2; clone_size: few; v_call: TRBV2; cdr3_aa: CASGRLAGAGGSTDTQYF; cdr3_nt: TGTGCCAGCGGCCGCCTAGCGGGAGCGGGGGGGAGCACAGATACGCAGTATTTT
j_call: TRBJ1-6; d_call: NA; clone_size: few; v_call: TRBV27; cdr3_aa: CASSLFPNRPNSPLHF; cdr3_nt: TGTGCCAGCAGTTTATTCCCTAACAGGCCTAATTCACCCCTCCACTTT
j_call: TRBJ2-1; d_call: TRBD1; clone_size: NA; v_call: TRBV19; cdr3_aa: CASSTGTAYNEQFF; cdr3_nt: TGTGCCAGTAGTACCGGGACAGCCTATAATGAGCAGTTCTTC
j_call: TRBJ1-5; d_call: NA; clone_size: few; v_call: TRBV10-1; cdr3_aa: CASSETRQPQHF; cdr3_nt: TGCGCCAGCAGTGAGACTCGACAGCCCCAGCATTTT
j_call: TRBJ1-1; d_call: TRBD1; clone_size: NA; v_call: TRBV3-1; cdr3_aa: CASSQESRGLKLAFF; cdr3_nt: TGTGCCAGCAGCCAAGAGAGTAGGGGGCTTAAATTGGCTTTCTTT
j_call: TRBJ1-2; d_call: TRBD1; clone_size: few; v_call: TRBV4-2; cdr3_aa: CASSHLRGQANKRGYTF; cdr3_nt: TGTGCCAGCAGCCACCTCCGAGGACAGGCCAATAAGCGGGGCTACACCTTC
j_call: TRBJ2-3; d_call: TRBD2; clone_size: NA; v_call: TRBV18; cdr3_aa: CASSPQRAGGTTDTQYF; cdr3_nt: TGTGCCAGCTCACCCCAAAGAGCGGGGGGAACCACAGATACGCAGTATTTT